This T cell receptor (beta chain) was found in a study of cytomegalovirus exposure and HLA in healthy donors. V gave up 1 base and J gave up 0 bases; unmatched junction bases: 7. This CDR3 region has 17 residues. The germline V gene encodes CDR1 SGHVS and CDR2 FNYEAQ. The approximately 120-subject validation cohort, separate from the roughly 670-subject first cohort, included the donors. Profiling relied on immunoSEQ multiplex PCR, and the TCRdb table lists in-frame clones only, not all of them. The repertoire holds some 72,000 clones, with roughly 95% as singletons. V is TRBV7-6 and J is TRBJ2-5; 8 bases align to TRBD2. The source of this sequence is a man aged 18-30 years in good health and CMV-seropositive. The specimen was PBMCs. The DNA of the CDR3 is TGTGCCAGCAGCTTAGACCTAGCGGGCTTAGACCAAGAGACCCAGTACTTC. Amino acids: CASSLDLAGLDQETQYF.